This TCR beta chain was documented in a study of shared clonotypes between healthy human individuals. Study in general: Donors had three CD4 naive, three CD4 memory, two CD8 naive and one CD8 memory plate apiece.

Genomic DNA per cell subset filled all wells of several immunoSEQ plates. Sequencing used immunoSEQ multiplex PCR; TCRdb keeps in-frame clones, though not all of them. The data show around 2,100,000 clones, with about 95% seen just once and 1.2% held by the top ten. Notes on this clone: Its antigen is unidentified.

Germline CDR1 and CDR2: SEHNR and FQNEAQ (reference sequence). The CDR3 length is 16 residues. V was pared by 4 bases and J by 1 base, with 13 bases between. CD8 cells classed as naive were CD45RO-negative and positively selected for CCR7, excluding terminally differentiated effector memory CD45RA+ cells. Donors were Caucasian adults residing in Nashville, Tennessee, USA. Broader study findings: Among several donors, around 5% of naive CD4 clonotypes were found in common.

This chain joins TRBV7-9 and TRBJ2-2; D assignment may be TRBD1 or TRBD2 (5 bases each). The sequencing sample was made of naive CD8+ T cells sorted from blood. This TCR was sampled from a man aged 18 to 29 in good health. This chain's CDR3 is CASSSTGEGNTGELFF. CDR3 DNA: TGTGCCAGCAGCTCAACAGGCGAGGGGAACACCGGGGAGCTGTTTTTT.